This T cell receptor (beta chain) originates from a study of blood T cell repertoires in COVID-19. Study-level background: COVID-19 samples from acute and convalescent phases originated in the United States, Italy and Spain.

The data were produced by immunoSEQ multiplex PCR, yet TCRdb's version contains in-frame clones alone and is incomplete. The sample gives more than 80,000 clones, about 70% of which show up once; roughly 25% is in the top ten. Sequencing used peripheral blood. The receptor was derived from a woman aged 55 to 70 in a cohort sampled during active or convalescent COVID-19.

Here the CDR3 reads CASSINRGGGYTF. The CDR3 coding sequence is TGTGCCAGCAGTATAAACAGGGGAGGAGGCTACACCTTC. The V and J genes are TRBV2 and TRBJ1-2, with TRBD1 matching over 7 bases. Germline V gene sequence: CDR1 SNHLY, CDR2 FYNNEI. This CDR3 is built from 13 residues. The V and J ends lost 5 bases and 8 bases, in that order; junction bases with no gene match: 8. Based on the CDR3 plus reference TRBV2 and TRBJ1-2, the full variable domain is EPEVTQTPSHQVTQMGQEVILRCVPISNHLYFYWYRQILGQKVEFLVSFYNNEISEKSEIFDDQFSVERPDGSNFTLKIRSTKLEDSAMYFCASSINRGGGYTFGSGTRLTVV.